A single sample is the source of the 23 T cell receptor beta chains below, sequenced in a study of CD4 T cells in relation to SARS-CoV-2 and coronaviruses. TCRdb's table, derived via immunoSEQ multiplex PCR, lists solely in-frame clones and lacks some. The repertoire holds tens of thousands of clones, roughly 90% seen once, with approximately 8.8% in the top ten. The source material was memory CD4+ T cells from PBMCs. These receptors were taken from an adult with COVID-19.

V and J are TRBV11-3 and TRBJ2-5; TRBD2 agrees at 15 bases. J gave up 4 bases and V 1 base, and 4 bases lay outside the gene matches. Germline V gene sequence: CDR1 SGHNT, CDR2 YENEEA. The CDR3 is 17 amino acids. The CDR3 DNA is TGTGCCAGCAGCTTAGGGACTAGCGGGGGGGGAAGAGAGACCCAGTACTTC. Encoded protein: CASSLGTSGGGRETQYF.

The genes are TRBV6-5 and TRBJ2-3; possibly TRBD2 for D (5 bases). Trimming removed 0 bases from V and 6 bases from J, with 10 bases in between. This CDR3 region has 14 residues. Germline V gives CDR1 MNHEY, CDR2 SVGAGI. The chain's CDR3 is CASSYSPGMDTQYF. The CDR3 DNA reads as TGTGCCAGCAGTTACTCGCCGGGAATGGATACGCAGTATTTT.

The CDR3 DNA follows: TGTGCCAGCAGCCAAGATCAGAGGGCGAAGGGCCAAGAGACCCAGTACTTC. It codes for CASSQDQRAKGQETQYF. The chain combines TRBV3-1 (or the pseudogene TRBV3-2) with TRBJ2-5; D may be TRBD2 (5 bases). This CDR3 contains 17 residues. V lost 0 bases and J lost 1, with 15 bases in between. CDR1 and CDR2 from the germline V gene are LGHDT and YNNKEL (reference sequence).

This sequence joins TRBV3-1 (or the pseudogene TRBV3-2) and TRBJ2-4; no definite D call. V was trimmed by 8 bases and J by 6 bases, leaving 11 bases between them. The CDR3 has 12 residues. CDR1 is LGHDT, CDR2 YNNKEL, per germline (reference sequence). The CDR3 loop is CASLDGRNIQYF. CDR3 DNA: TGTGCCAGCTTGGACGGTCGAAACATTCAGTACTTC.

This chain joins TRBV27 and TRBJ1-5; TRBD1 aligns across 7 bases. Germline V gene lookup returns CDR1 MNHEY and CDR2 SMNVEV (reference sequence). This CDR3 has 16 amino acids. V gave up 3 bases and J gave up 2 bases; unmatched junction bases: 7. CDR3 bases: TGTGCCAGCAGTTTGGCAGGCAGGGGGGGCAATCAGCCCCAGCATTTT. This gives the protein CASSLAGRGGNQPQHF.

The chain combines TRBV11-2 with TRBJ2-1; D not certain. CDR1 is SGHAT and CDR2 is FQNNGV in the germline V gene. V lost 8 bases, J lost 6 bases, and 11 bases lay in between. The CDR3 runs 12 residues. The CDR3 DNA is TGTGCCAGCGGGCGGCTGGGCAATGAGCAGTTCTTC. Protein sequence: CASGRLGNEQFF.

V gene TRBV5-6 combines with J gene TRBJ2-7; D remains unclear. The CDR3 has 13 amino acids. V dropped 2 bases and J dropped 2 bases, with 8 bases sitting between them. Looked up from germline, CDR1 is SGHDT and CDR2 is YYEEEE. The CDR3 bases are TGTGCCAGCAGCTTCGAATCTGCCTACGAGCAGTACTTC. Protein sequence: CASSFESAYEQYF.

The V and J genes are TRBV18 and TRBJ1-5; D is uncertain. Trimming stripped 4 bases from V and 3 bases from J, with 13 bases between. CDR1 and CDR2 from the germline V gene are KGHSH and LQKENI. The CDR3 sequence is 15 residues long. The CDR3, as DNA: TGTGCCAGCTCACGAGCAGCGGAACACAATCAGCCCCAGCATTTT. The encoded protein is CASSRAAEHNQPQHF.

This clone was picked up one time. The CDR3 bases are TGTGCCAGCAGCTGGGGGCAGGCTGGGAAAAAACTGTTTTTT. This gives the protein CASSWGQAGKKLFF. The chain combines TRBV11-2 with TRBJ1-4, with D perhaps matching TRBD1 (6 bases). This CDR3 has 14 residues. The germline CDR1 and CDR2 sequences are SGHAT and FQNNGV. Trimming took off 4 bases at V and 9 bases at J, with 15 bases between the two ends.

The CDR3 DNA sequence: TGCAGCGCTGGCGGGAGGTTTGGGGCCCACGAGCAGTACTTC. Amino acid sequence: CSAGGRFGAHEQYF. The J gene is TRBJ2-7, the V gene TRBV29-1; 8 bases agree with TRBD2. The CDR3 loop spans 14 amino acids. Germline CDR1 is SQVTM and CDR2 is ANQGSEA. V shed 7 bases, J shed 5 bases, and the junction held 13 bases outside the gene matches.

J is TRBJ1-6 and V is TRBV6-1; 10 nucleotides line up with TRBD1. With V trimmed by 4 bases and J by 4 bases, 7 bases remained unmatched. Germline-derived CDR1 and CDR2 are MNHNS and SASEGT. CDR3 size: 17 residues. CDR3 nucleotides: TGTGCCAGCAGTGTACGACAGGGGGCCGGTTATAATTCACCCCTCCACTTT. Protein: CASSVRQGAGYNSPLHF.

CDR3 bases: TGCGCCAGCAAGGTAGGGCCCGAGGGCAATCAGCCCCAGCATTTT. This sequence encodes CASKVGPEGNQPQHF. V gene TRBV5-1 combines with J gene TRBJ1-5, with D hard to call. This CDR3 has 15 residues. V dropped 6 bases and J dropped 2 bases, with 15 bases sitting between them. Germline V gene data show CDR1 as SGHRS and CDR2 as YFSETQ.

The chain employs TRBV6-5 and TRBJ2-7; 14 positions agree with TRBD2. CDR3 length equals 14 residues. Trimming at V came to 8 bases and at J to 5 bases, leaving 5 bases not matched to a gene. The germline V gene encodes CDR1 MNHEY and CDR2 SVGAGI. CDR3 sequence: CASFPTSGGDEQYF. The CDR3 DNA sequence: TGTGCCAGCTTTCCGACTAGCGGGGGGGACGAGCAGTACTTC.

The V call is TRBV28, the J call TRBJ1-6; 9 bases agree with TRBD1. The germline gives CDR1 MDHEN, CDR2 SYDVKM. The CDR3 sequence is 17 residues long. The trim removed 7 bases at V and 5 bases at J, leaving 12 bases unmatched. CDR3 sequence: CASNRGNRGRHNSPLHF. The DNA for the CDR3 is TGTGCCAGCAACCGTGGCAACAGGGGGCGACATAATTCACCCCTCCACTTT.

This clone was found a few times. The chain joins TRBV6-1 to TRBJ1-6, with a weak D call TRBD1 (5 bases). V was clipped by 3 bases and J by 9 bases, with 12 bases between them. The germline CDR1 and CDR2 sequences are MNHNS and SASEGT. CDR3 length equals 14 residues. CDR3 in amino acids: CASSEGVGVSPLHF. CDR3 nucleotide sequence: TGTGCCAGCAGTGAGGGGGTGGGTGTTTCACCCCTCCACTTT.

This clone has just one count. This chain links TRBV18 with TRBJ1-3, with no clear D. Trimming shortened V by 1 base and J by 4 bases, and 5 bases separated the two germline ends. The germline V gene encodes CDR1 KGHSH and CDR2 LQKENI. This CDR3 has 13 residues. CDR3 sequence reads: CASSPREGNTIYF. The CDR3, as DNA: TGTGCCAGCTCACCACGGGAGGGAAACACCATATATTTT.

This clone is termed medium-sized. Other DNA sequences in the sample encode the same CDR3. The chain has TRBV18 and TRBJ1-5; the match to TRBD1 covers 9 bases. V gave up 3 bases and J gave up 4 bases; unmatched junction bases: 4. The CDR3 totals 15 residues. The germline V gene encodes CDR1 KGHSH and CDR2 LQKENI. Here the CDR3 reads CASSPDRGGNQPQHF. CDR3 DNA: TGTGCCAGCTCACCGGACAGGGGAGGGAATCAGCCCCAGCATTTT.

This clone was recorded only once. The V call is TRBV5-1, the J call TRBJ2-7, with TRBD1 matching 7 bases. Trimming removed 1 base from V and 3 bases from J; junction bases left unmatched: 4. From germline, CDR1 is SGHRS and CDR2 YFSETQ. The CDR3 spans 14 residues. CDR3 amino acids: CASSLRQGYYEQYF. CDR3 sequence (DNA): TGCGCCAGCAGCTTGAGACAGGGATACTACGAGCAGTACTTC.

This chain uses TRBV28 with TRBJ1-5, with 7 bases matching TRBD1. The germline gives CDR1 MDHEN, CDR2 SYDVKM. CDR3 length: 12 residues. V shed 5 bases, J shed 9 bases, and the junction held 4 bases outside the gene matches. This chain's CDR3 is CASSTGVRPQHF. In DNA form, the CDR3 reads TGTGCCAGCAGTACAGGGGTTCGGCCCCAGCATTTT.

The CDR3 region is CASSRGGFNEKLFF. The CDR3 nucleotides are TGCGCCAGCAGCCGAGGGGGGTTTAATGAAAAACTGTTTTTT. This chain links TRBV4-3 with TRBJ1-4; D possibly corresponds to TRBD1 (6 bases). Deletions cut 4 bases from V and 4 bases from J, with 10 bases between. The CDR3 length is 14 residues. Germline lookup yields CDR1 LGHNA and CDR2 YSLEER.

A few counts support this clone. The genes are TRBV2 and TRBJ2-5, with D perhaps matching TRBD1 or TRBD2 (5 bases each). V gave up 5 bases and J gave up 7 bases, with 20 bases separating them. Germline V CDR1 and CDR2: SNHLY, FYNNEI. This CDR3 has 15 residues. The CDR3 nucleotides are TGTGCCAGCAGTACCCGGACATGGCCTGCGGGGACCCAGTACTTC. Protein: CASSTRTWPAGTQYF.

The CDR3: CASSPPPPNEQFF. CDR3 sequence (DNA): TGTGCCAGCTCACCACCCCCCCCCAATGAGCAGTTCTTC. The gene calls are TRBV18 and TRBJ2-1; D gene unclear. The CDR3 runs 13 residues. Trimming pared 0 bases from V and 6 bases from J, leaving 6 bases between. CDR1 and CDR2 from the germline V gene are KGHSH and LQKENI. Full variable domain (remainder filled in from reference TRBV18 and TRBJ2-1): NAGVMQNPRHLVRRRGQEARLRCSPMKGHSHVYWYRQLPEEGLKFMVYLQKENIIDESGMPKERFSAEFPKEGPSILRIQQVVRGDSAAYFCASSPPPPNEQFFGPGTRLTVL.

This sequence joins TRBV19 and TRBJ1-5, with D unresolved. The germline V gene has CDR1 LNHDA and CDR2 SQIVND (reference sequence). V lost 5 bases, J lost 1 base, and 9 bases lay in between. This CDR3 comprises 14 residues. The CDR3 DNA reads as TGTGCCAGTAGTTCCCCCCCAAGCAATCAGCCCCAGCATTTT. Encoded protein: CASSSPPSNQPQHF.